Below, 30 T cell receptor beta chains from the same sample are listed, as sequenced in a study of shared clonotypes between healthy human individuals. The table came from immunoSEQ multiplex PCR; TCRdb's copy has only in-frame clones and leaves some out. The sample holds hundreds of thousands of clones, around 72% seen once. Material for sequencing was memory CD4+ T cells sorted from blood. The subset was: CD45RA-negative fraction. The source is a woman in her 30s in good health.

V gene TRBV5-6 combines with J gene TRBJ1-5; 7 nucleotides align to TRBD1. J lost 3 bases, V lost 3 bases, and 9 bases had no gene match. This CDR3 has 16 amino acids. Germline V gene sequence: CDR1 SGHDT, CDR2 YYEEEE. This CDR3 reads CASSWGGQFTNQPQHF. CDR3 in DNA: TGTGCCAGCAGCTGGGGGGGACAGTTCACCAATCAGCCCCAGCATTTT.

This clone was detected a few times. The chain couples TRBV5-1 to TRBJ2-2; the D is unclear. Trimming removed 0 bases from V and 4 bases from J, with 7 bases in between. Germline assignment: CDR1 SGHRS and CDR2 YFSETQ. The CDR3 contains 14 residues. The CDR3: CASSLDPVTGELFF. The CDR3 DNA reads as TGCGCCAGCAGCTTGGATCCGGTCACCGGGGAGCTGTTTTTT.

This chain connects TRBV27 to TRBJ2-2; no definite D call. The germline CDR1 and CDR2 sequences are MNHEY and SMNVEV (reference sequence). This CDR3 is 14 amino acids long. The V and J ends lost 5 bases and 0 bases respectively, with 7 bases between them. The CDR3 region has the DNA TGTGCCAGCAGTCCAAGGTCGAACACCGGGGAGCTGTTTTTT. Its translation is CASSPRSNTGELFF.

This clone has just a few counts. This chain uses TRBV11-2 with TRBJ1-1; D ambiguous. There are 13 residues in the CDR3. V dropped 0 bases and J dropped 11 bases, with 13 bases sitting between them. Germline CDR1 SGHAT, CDR2 FQNNGV. CDR3 sequence (DNA): TGTGCCAGCAGCTTAGATCGACACCGATCCGCTTTCTTT. The encoded protein is CASSLDRHRSAFF. Filled out from reference TRBV11-2 and TRBJ1-1, the complete variable domain reads EAGVAQSPRYKIIEKRQSVAFWCNPISGHATLYWYQQILGQGPKLLIQFQNNGVVDDSQLPKDRFSAERLKGVDSTLKIQPAKLEDSAVYLCASSLDRHRSAFFGQGTRLTVV.

Here the CDR3 reads CASSRTVNAYEQYF. The CDR3 DNA sequence: TGTGCCAGCAGCAGGACCGTAAACGCCTACGAGCAGTACTTC. V is TRBV2 and J is TRBJ2-7; no clear D. The CDR3 covers 14 residues. Germline-derived CDR1 and CDR2 are SNHLY and FYNNEI. Trimming removed 6 bases from V and 2 bases from J, with 14 bases in between. Full variable domain (missing parts from reference TRBV2 and TRBJ2-7): EPEVTQTPSHQVTQMGQEVILRCVPISNHLYFYWYRQILGQKVEFLVSFYNNEISEKSEIFDDQFSVERPDGSNFTLKIRSTKLEDSAMYFCASSRTVNAYEQYFGPGTRLTVT.

The V and J genes are TRBV4-1 and TRBJ2-1; D is unclear. Germline V gives CDR1 MGHRA, CDR2 YSYEKL. V lost 1 base and J lost 6, with 10 bases in between. There are 14 residues in the CDR3. CDR3 DNA sequence: TGCGCCAGCAGCCAAGCCTCCGGCGCCAATGAGCAGTTCTTC. It is translated as CASSQASGANEQFF.

The CDR3, as DNA: TGCAGCGTCGGGACCGGGACTCACACAGATACGCAGTATTTT. Translation gives CSVGTGTHTDTQYF. The chain uses TRBV29-1 and TRBJ2-3; D possibly corresponds to TRBD2 (6 bases). V lost 6 bases, J lost 2 bases, and 15 bases lay in between. The CDR3 runs to 14 residues. CDR1 and CDR2 from the germline V gene are SQVTM and ANQGSEA.

This rearrangement joins TRBV7-8 to TRBJ1-2, with 8 bases fitting TRBD1. V lost 1 base and J lost 4; bases outside the gene matches: 11. Germline V gene lookup returns CDR1 SGHVS and CDR2 FQNEAQ. The length of the CDR3 is 17 residues. This CDR3 is CASSLGGRGQIGYGYTF. The CDR3 nucleotides are TGTGCCAGCAGCTTAGGTGGCAGGGGGCAAATCGGCTATGGCTACACCTTC.

The chain combines TRBV10-3 with TRBJ2-7; 9 positions match TRBD2. CDR3 length equals 14 residues. Looked up from germline, CDR1 is ENHRY and CDR2 is SYGVKD. The trim removed 6 bases at V and 1 base at J, leaving 4 bases unmatched. The CDR3 sequence is CAIRGGRDSYEQYF. The CDR3 coding sequence is TGTGCCATCAGGGGCGGGAGGGATTCCTACGAGCAGTACTTC.

This clone was recorded only once. Here the CDR3 reads CASSHPDTHEKLFF. CDR3 coding DNA: TGTGCCAGCAGCCACCCCGACACCCATGAAAAACTGTTTTTT. V and J are TRBV7-2 and TRBJ1-4; D ambiguous. Germline V gene lookup returns CDR1 SGHTA and CDR2 FQGNSA. The CDR3 is made up of 14 amino acids. V was pared by 5 bases and J by 6 bases, with 13 bases between.

This chain connects TRBV4-2 to TRBJ2-7, with D hard to call. V was cut by 0 bases and J by 3 bases, with 9 bases left in between. CDR1 and CDR2 (germline): LGHNA, YNFKEQ. The CDR3 length is 14 residues. CDR3 in amino acids: CASSQDRADYEQYF. CDR3 nucleotides: TGTGCCAGCAGCCAAGATCGGGCGGACTACGAGCAGTACTTC.

This clone was counted at least ten times. The rearrangement joins TRBV5-4 to TRBJ2-7, with D unclear. CDR1 SGHNT and CDR2 YYREEE come from the germline V gene (reference sequence). Trimming left V 0 bases short and J 3 bases short, with 13 bases between. The CDR3 sequence is 15 residues long. The CDR3 reads CASSLATPEIYEQYF. The CDR3 coding sequence is TGTGCCAGCAGCTTGGCCACCCCCGAAATCTACGAGCAGTACTTC.

This chain uses TRBV5-1 with TRBJ2-7; the D call may be TRBD1 or TRBD2 (6 bases each). Germline-derived CDR1 and CDR2 are SGHRS and YFSETQ. This CDR3 contains 14 residues. V was pared by 4 bases and J by 1 base, with 12 bases between. CDR3 DNA sequence: TGCGCCAGCAGCCTGAGGGGGAGGTCCTACGAGCAGTACTTC. This sequence encodes CASSLRGRSYEQYF.

The CDR3 DNA sequence: TGCGCCAGCACCCCCTTAGCGGGAGCAGGCACAGATACGCAGTATTTT. It translates to CASTPLAGAGTDTQYF. The chain uses TRBV5-1 and TRBJ2-3; 9 nucleotides agree with TRBD2. This CDR3 spans 16 amino acids. Germline values: CDR1 SGHRS, CDR2 YFSETQ. Trimming took 6 bases from V and 1 from J; bases not matched to a gene: 9.

The chain is built from TRBV28 and TRBJ2-3; TRBD2 aligns across 13 bases. After removal of 5 bases from V and 3 bases from J, the junction contained 8 bases not matched to a gene. Germline values: CDR1 MDHEN, CDR2 SYDVKM. This CDR3 spans 17 amino acids. Here the CDR3 reads CASSQVPGLAGTDTQYF. In DNA, the CDR3 is TGTGCCAGCAGTCAGGTCCCGGGACTAGCGGGAACAGATACGCAGTATTTT.

The chain employs TRBV7-3 and TRBJ2-1; 10 nucleotides match TRBD2. The CDR3 extends over 16 amino acids. Germline CDR1 is SGHTA and CDR2 is FQGTGA. J gave up 4 bases and V 5 bases, and 8 bases lay outside the gene matches. CDR3: CASSRDGTSEYNEQFF. DNA of the CDR3: TGTGCCAGCAGCAGAGATGGGACTAGCGAATACAATGAGCAGTTCTTC.

The chain combines TRBV5-6 with TRBJ2-5, with TRBD2 as a possible D gene (6 bases). The germline V gene has CDR1 SGHDT and CDR2 YYEEEE. This CDR3 has 13 residues. The germline V and J ends were trimmed by 2 bases and 4 bases, with 9 bases remaining between them. The chain's CDR3 is CASSFTSRETQYF. The CDR3 nucleotides read TGTGCCAGCAGCTTCACTAGCCGAGAGACCCAGTACTTC.

The table lists this clone with a few counts. The chain couples TRBV28 to TRBJ2-3; D ambiguous. Germline V gives CDR1 MDHEN, CDR2 SYDVKM. Trimming left V 6 bases short and J 0 bases short, with 13 bases between. The CDR3 totals 15 residues. The CDR3 region is CASRPTPKSTDTQYF. The CDR3 DNA sequence: TGTGCCAGCAGACCGACTCCAAAAAGCACAGATACGCAGTATTTT.

The rearrangement joins TRBV29-1 to TRBJ2-7, with 9 bases that match TRBD2. Germline V gene lookup returns CDR1 SQVTM and CDR2 ANQGSEA. The ends lost 5 bases at V and 0 bases at J; junction bases unmatched: 8. The CDR3 is made up of 15 amino acids. CDR3 sequence: CSVWLAGHSSYEQYF. The CDR3 nucleotides read TGCAGCGTTTGGCTAGCGGGACATAGCTCCTACGAGCAGTACTTC.

This chain connects TRBV5-1 to TRBJ1-2, with D hard to call. Germline V gives CDR1 SGHRS, CDR2 YFSETQ. The CDR3 sequence is 13 residues long. Trimming shortened V by 0 bases and J by 9 bases, and 12 bases separated the two germline ends. This CDR3 is CASSLGTPPSYTF. The CDR3 DNA is TGCGCCAGCAGCTTGGGAACACCGCCAAGCTACACCTTC.

In this sample, this clone turned up once. V and J are TRBV7-8 and TRBJ2-1; 8 nucleotides align to TRBD1. The CDR3 contains 16 residues. V lost 2 bases and J lost 5; bases outside the gene matches: 8. Germline CDR1 and CDR2: SGHVS and FQNEAQ. CDR3 coding DNA: TGTGCCAGCAGCTTAACAACGGGACAGGTCAACAATGAGCAGTTCTTC. Protein sequence: CASSLTTGQVNNEQFF.

This clone showed up just once. J is TRBJ2-1 and V is TRBV28; TRBD2 matches at 9 bases. V lost 4 bases and J lost 5; bases outside the gene matches: 18. The CDR3 runs to 19 residues. Germline V gene lookup returns CDR1 MDHEN and CDR2 SYDVKM. The chain's CDR3 is CASSSLNLDLAGRDNEQFF. CDR3 nucleotide sequence: TGTGCCAGCAGTTCCTTAAACCTTGATCTAGCGGGAAGGGACAATGAGCAGTTCTTC.

The J gene is TRBJ1-3, the V gene TRBV10-2, with D possibly being TRBD1 (5 bases). The CDR3 contains 15 residues. V was cut by 6 bases and J by 0 bases, with 12 bases left in between. The germline CDR1 and CDR2 sequences are WSHSY and SAAADI. The CDR3 DNA is TGCGCCAGCAGCTTAGGGGTCCCCTCTGGAAACACCATATATTTT. Residues: CASSLGVPSGNTIYF.

V usage is TRBV5-1 and J usage is TRBJ2-7; 8 bases are shared with TRBD1. The germline V gene has CDR1 SGHRS and CDR2 YFSETQ. The V and J ends lost 4 bases and 5 bases, in that order; junction bases with no gene match: 8. The CDR3 has 14 amino acids. The CDR3 loop reads CASSLWTGSNEQYF. The CDR3 DNA follows: TGCGCCAGCAGCCTATGGACAGGGTCCAACGAGCAGTACTTC.

The gene calls are TRBV28 and TRBJ2-7; TRBD1 might be the D (5 bases). Germline CDR1 is MDHEN and CDR2 is SYDVKM. This CDR3 comprises 13 residues. V was cut by 6 bases and J by 1 base, with 10 bases left in between. CDR3 protein: CASSDDSSYEQYF. DNA for the CDR3: TGTGCCAGCAGCGACGACAGTTCCTACGAGCAGTACTTC.

This chain joins TRBV4-2 and TRBJ2-7, with TRBD1 matching 8 bases. Trimming removed 5 bases from V and 6 bases from J; junction bases left unmatched: 12. The CDR3 contains 15 residues. CDR1 LGHNA and CDR2 YNFKEQ come from the germline V gene. In DNA form, the CDR3 reads TGTGCCAGCAGCTTGGAGGTCGGCAGGGGGCGCGAGCAGTACTTC. Protein sequence: CASSLEVGRGREQYF.

In nucleotides, the CDR3 is TGTGCCAGCAGCGTAGGGGGATTTGGGGGCAAGGCCCAAGTGGAGGCTTTCTTT. It specifies CASSVGGFGGKAQVEAFF. V usage is TRBV9 and J usage is TRBJ1-1, with D possibly being TRBD1 (6 bases). Germline V gene data show CDR1 as SGDLS and CDR2 as YYNGEE. V lost 0 bases to trimming and J lost 11 bases, with 29 bases between them. The CDR3 consists of 18 residues. The whole variable domain, remainder taken from reference TRBV9 and TRBJ1-1, is DSGVTQTPKHLITATGQRVTLRCSPRSGDLSVYWYQQSLDQGLQFLIQYYNGEERAKGNILERFSAQQFPDLHSELNLSSLELGDSALYFCASSVGGFGGKAQVEAFFGQGTRLTVV.

V is TRBV7-7 and J is TRBJ2-3, with 9 nucleotides matching TRBD2. V was pared by 5 bases and J by 3 bases, with 6 bases of the junction left unmatched. The germline V gene has CDR1 SSHAT and CDR2 FNYEAQ (reference sequence). CDR3 length: 15 residues. As DNA, the CDR3 is TGTGCCAGCAGCCGCGCGGGAGGGGGGACAGATACGCAGTATTTT. This translates into CASSRAGGGTDTQYF.

The J gene is TRBJ2-3, the V gene TRBV7-9; D is possibly TRBD1 or TRBD2 (5 bases each). Germline assignment: CDR1 SEHNR and CDR2 FQNEAQ (reference sequence). The ends were cut back, 5 bases at V and 2 bases at J, with 17 bases in the middle. This CDR3 region has 16 residues. The CDR3 region has the DNA TGTGCCAGCAGCCAGAGTTTGGGGGTGGTCACAGATACGCAGTATTTT. Its translation: CASSQSLGVVTDTQYF.

CDR3 nucleotides: TGTGCCAGCAGTTACGGACCGGGGAACACTGAAGCTTTCTTT. Translated, it gives CASSYGPGNTEAFF. This sequence joins TRBV6-5 and TRBJ1-1, with D uncertain. The V end lost 2 bases, the J end lost 1 base, and 8 bases lay between the germline ends. The CDR3 sequence is 14 residues long. The V gene's germline CDR1 is MNHEY and CDR2 SVGAGI.